One sample yielded the 19 T cell receptor beta chains listed below, sequenced in a study of CD8 T cells in ankylosing spondylitis. From the 5' RACE reads, TCRdb called clonotypes with MiXCR, one entry per CDR3 protein. The profile shows about 240,000 distinct CDR3 sequences, about 10% of them singletons. The material sequenced was blood, either unsorted or a sorted T cell fraction (not recorded which). Every receptor here comes from a male donor with ankylosing spondylitis or in good health (not recorded which).

This clonotype was detected ten times or more. This chain connects TRBV20-1 to TRBJ2-1; 9 bases match TRBD2. The CDR3 is 14 residues long. Germline CDR1 reads DFQATT; CDR2 reads SNEGSKA (reference sequence). The V and J ends lost 3 bases and 6 bases, in that order; junction bases with no gene match: 6. The CDR3 DNA is TGCAGTGCTAGTGGGCTAGCGGGGCGCAATGAGCAGTTCTTC. This codes for CSASGLAGRNEQFF.

This clonotype was seen only a few times. This chain uses TRBV11-3 with TRBJ2-5, with 9 bases identical to TRBD1. The CDR3 is 16 amino acids. The V segment lost 4 bases and the J segment 3 bases; nucleotides outside the gene matches: 9. CDR1 SGHNT and CDR2 YENEEA come from the germline V gene. CDR3 sequence reads: CASSSDLDRGKETQYF. The DNA of the CDR3 is TGTGCCAGCAGCTCGGACCTTGACAGGGGGAAAGAGACCCAGTACTTC.

This clonotype was seen ten or more times. The V and J genes are TRBV5-5 and TRBJ2-5; the match to TRBD2 covers 8 bases. V lost 0 bases to trimming and J lost 4 bases; unmatched junction nucleotides: 8. The CDR3 is made up of 16 amino acids. CDR1 is SGHKS, CDR2 YYEKEE, per germline (reference sequence). CDR3 sequence (DNA): TGTGCCAGCAGCTTGGTCCCGGGAGGGCCGCCAGAGACCCAGTACTTC. It yields the protein CASSLVPGGPPETQYF.

This clonotype showed up many times. The chain carries TRBV2 and TRBJ2-6; 7 positions match TRBD1. The CDR3 extends over 15 amino acids. CDR1 is SNHLY, CDR2 FYNNEI, per germline. Unmatched junction bases numbered 3, after V lost 6 bases and J lost 1 base. The CDR3 loop is CASRTGSSGANVLTF. The CDR3 DNA is TGTGCCAGCAGGACAGGGTCATCTGGGGCCAACGTCCTGACTTTC.

This clonotype showed up many times. The chain links TRBV5-1 to TRBJ1-1, with D hard to call. CDR3 length equals 14 residues. Germline CDR1 and CDR2: SGHRS and YFSETQ. Trimming stripped 1 base from V and 1 base from J, with 8 bases between. CDR3 loop: CASSLTPANTEAFF. Written as DNA, the CDR3 is TGCGCCAGCAGCTTGACACCAGCGAACACTGAAGCTTTCTTT.

This clonotype has a count of ten or more. The chain uses TRBV5-1 and TRBJ2-1, with 10 bases matching TRBD1. CDR1 and CDR2 from the germline V gene are SGHRS and YFSETQ. The CDR3 runs 14 residues. Losses at the gene ends were 4 bases for V and 8 bases for J; bases not matched to a gene: 6. Here the CDR3 DNA reads TGCGCCAGCAGCCCGGGACAGGGGTCCCATGAGCAGTTCTTC. Translated, it gives CASSPGQGSHEQFF.

This clonotype was seen many times. The rearrangement joins TRBV9 to TRBJ2-3, with a tentative D call TRBD1 (7 bases). Germline V gene data show CDR1 as SGDLS and CDR2 as YYNGEE. V was shortened by 4 bases and J by 2 bases, with 17 bases between the two germline ends. The CDR3 covers 16 residues. CDR3 amino acids: CASSPRQGGSTDTQYF. CDR3 DNA: TGTGCCAGCAGCCCTCGACAGGGAGGATCCACAGATACGCAGTATTTT.

This clonotype has just a few counts. This chain uses TRBV7-9 with TRBJ2-1, with 11 bases matching TRBD2. In germline, CDR1 is SEHNR, CDR2 FQNEAQ (reference sequence). This CDR3 spans 17 amino acids. J lost 2 bases, V lost 10 bases, and 13 bases had no gene match. The CDR3 spells CATTGTSGGGAYNEQFF. The CDR3 region has the DNA TGTGCCACCACCGGGACTAGCGGAGGTGGAGCCTACAATGAGCAGTTCTTC.

This clonotype has just a few counts. The chain uses TRBV27 and TRBJ2-7; the D gene is possibly TRBD1 (6 bases). Germline CDR1 reads MNHEY; CDR2 reads SMNVEV (reference sequence). The length of the CDR3 is 14 residues. With 6 bases removed from V and 4 bases from J, the gap between germline ends came to 16 bases. Here the CDR3 DNA reads TGTGCCAGCAGCGGAACAGGGAGTCGTTACGAGCAGTACTTC. Translating it yields CASSGTGSRYEQYF.

This clonotype was counted ten times or more. The V and J genes are TRBV7-9 and TRBJ1-2, with D tentatively TRBD1 (5 bases). Trimming removed 3 bases from V and 3 bases from J, with 17 bases in between. There are 16 residues in the CDR3. Germline assignment: CDR1 SEHNR and CDR2 FQNEAQ (reference sequence). Here the CDR3 reads CASSFLSTDLDYGYTF. The CDR3 DNA reads as TGTGCCAGCAGCTTCCTCTCGACAGACCTTGACTATGGCTACACCTTC.

The gene calls are TRBV19 and TRBJ1-6; TRBD1 agrees at 9 bases. The ends lost 2 bases at V and 9 bases at J; junction bases unmatched: 5. Per germline, CDR1 LNHDA and CDR2 SQIVND (reference sequence). The length of the CDR3 is 15 residues. CDR3 bases: TGTGCCAGTAGTATAAGCACAGGGGGCGTTTCACCCCTCCACTTT. Its translation is CASSISTGGVSPLHF.

In this sample, this clonotype turned up many times. The V call is TRBV5-5, the J call TRBJ1-1; 8 bases fit TRBD1. V was pared by 5 bases and J by 6 bases, with 12 bases of the junction left unmatched. The CDR3 has 15 residues. Germline V gene data show CDR1 as SGHKS and CDR2 as YYEKEE (reference sequence). The CDR3 DNA is TGTGCCAGCAGGTTTCTACAGGGGGAGAGTTCTGAAGCTTTCTTT. It yields the protein CASRFLQGESSEAFF. Variable domain in full (rest from reference TRBV5-5 and TRBJ1-1): DAGVTQSPTHLIKTRGQQVTLRCSPISGHKSVSWYQQVLGQGPQFIFQYYEKEERGRGNFPDRFSARQFPNYSSELNVNALLLGDSALYLCASRFLQGESSEAFFGQGTRLTVV.

This clonotype was counted many times. The chain links TRBV3-1 to TRBJ2-1; D is undetermined. Germline lookup yields CDR1 LGHDT and CDR2 YNNKEL (reference sequence). The CDR3 spans 16 residues. V was cut by 4 bases and J by 0 bases, with 13 bases left in between. CDR3 sequence reads: CASSPGVMSSYNEQFF. DNA for the CDR3: TGTGCCAGCAGCCCTGGGGTTATGAGCTCCTACAATGAGCAGTTCTTC.

In its sample, this clonotype was seen a few times. The genes are TRBV4-2 and TRBJ1-2; D perhaps matches TRBD1 (6 bases). The CDR3 is 16 amino acids. The ends were cut back, 4 bases at V and 7 bases at J, with 22 bases in the middle. Germline V gives CDR1 LGHNA, CDR2 YNFKEQ. This CDR3 reads CASSPLLAGVVGGYTF. CDR3 sequence (DNA): TGTGCCAGCAGCCCACTACTAGCAGGGGTGGTGGGTGGCTACACCTTC.

This clonotype was seen repeatedly, ten times or more. The rearrangement uses TRBV3-1 and TRBJ1-1; possible D gene TRBD1, 5 bases. V lost 1 base, J lost 1 base, and 10 bases lay in between. The CDR3 loop spans 15 amino acids. CDR1 and CDR2 from the germline V gene are LGHDT and YNNKEL (reference sequence). The CDR3 reads CASSQGTGRNTEAFF. The CDR3 bases are TGTGCCAGCAGCCAAGGTACAGGACGGAACACTGAAGCTTTCTTT.

This clonotype appeared many times. The gene calls are TRBV30 and TRBJ2-3; D is undetermined. Per germline, CDR1 GTSNPN and CDR2 SVGIG (reference sequence). Deletions cut 2 bases from V and 6 bases from J, with 12 bases between. The CDR3 has 13 amino acids. CDR3 DNA: TGTGCCTGGAGTAGAGGCAATATGGATACGCAGTATTTT. It translates to CAWSRGNMDTQYF.

This clonotype occurred many times. The V and J genes are TRBV7-2 and TRBJ2-1, with TRBD2 matching over 7 bases. Losses at the gene ends were 5 bases for V and 4 bases for J; bases not matched to a gene: 8. Germline CDR1 SGHTA, CDR2 FQGNSA. The CDR3 sequence is 15 residues long. The CDR3 reads CASSARDGRYNEQFF. Here the CDR3 DNA reads TGTGCCAGCAGCGCCCGTGACGGGAGGTACAATGAGCAGTTCTTC. Together with reference TRBV7-2 and TRBJ2-1, the CDR3 gives the full variable domain: GAGVSQSPSNKVTEKGKDVELRCDPISGHTALYWYRQSLGQGLEFLIYFQGNSAPDKSGLPSDRFSAERTGGSVSTLTIQRTQQEDSAVYLCASSARDGRYNEQFFGPGTRLTVL.

On this clonotype: At one end the junction does not follow the germline gene, possibly because of a read error. The chain recombines TRBV5-4 with TRBJ2-5; 9 bases align to TRBD1. This CDR3 region has 14 residues. Per germline, CDR1 SGHNT and CDR2 YYREEE (reference sequence). CDR3 DNA sequence: TGTGCCAGCAGCCTCGGACAGGGGCGAGAGGCCCAGTACTTC. It specifies CASSLGQGREAQYF.

This clonotype has at least ten counts. The rearrangement joins TRBV7-9 to TRBJ1-2; perhaps TRBD1 as D (5 bases). With 1 base removed from V and 5 bases from J, the gap between germline ends came to 11 bases. Germline V gene lookup returns CDR1 SEHNR and CDR2 FQNEAQ (reference sequence). CDR3 length equals 14 residues. The CDR3 DNA sequence: TGTGCCAGCAGCTTAGTAACAGGAAATTATGGCTACACCTTC. This encodes CASSLVTGNYGYTF. The variable domain in full, with the rest retrieved from reference TRBV7-9 and TRBJ1-2, is DTGVSQNPRHKITKRGQNVTFRCDPISEHNRLYWYRQTLGQGPEFLTYFQNEAQLEKSRLLSDRFSAERPKGSFSTLEIQRTEQGDSAMYLCASSLVTGNYGYTFGSGTRLTVV.